This entry concerns a single TCR beta chain. Its antigen is still unknown. This CDR3 comprises 14 residues. Deletions cut 7 bases from V and 7 bases from J, with 19 bases between. TCRdb analysed the reads with MiXCR anew, one entry per CDR3 protein. The data show 450,000 to 600,000 distinct CDR3 sequences, with approximately 46% seen just once and about two fifths held by the top ten. This entry belongs to a study of T cell repertoires in cytomegalovirus infection. Study context: Well-studied HLA-B-restricted CMV epitopes were used in the study alongside recently identified HLA-C-restricted ones. An indication of both CMV infection and matching HLA type came from public TCR beta signatures. Overall study results and limits: Individuals carrying CMV plus the relevant HLA were identified by cumulative frequency of public TCR beta families.

This sequence originates from a human donor in good health (CMV status not recorded). Some clones in this sample may be carry-over from other donors' samples. The chain links TRBV12-3 or TRBV12-4 to TRBJ2-5; perhaps TRBD1 as D (6 bases). The source was cultured PBMCs, collected from culture after CMV antigen stimulation. The CDR3 here is CASTDTRGPGTQYF. As DNA, the CDR3 is TGTGCCAGCACCGACACCAGGGGTCCCGGGACCCAGTACTTC.